The 4 T cell receptor beta chains reported below all come from one sample, sequenced in a study of blood T cell repertoires in COVID-19. Sequencing was performed with immunoSEQ multiplex PCR; in TCRdb, only in-frame clones are kept and a portion is missing. The data contain under 250,000 clones, over 80% of them singletons. The material sequenced was peripheral blood. The receptors come from a woman in her 40s who had recovered from COVID-19.

The chain is built from TRBV5-1 and TRBJ2-5; D perhaps matches TRBD2 (5 bases). Per germline, CDR1 SGHRS and CDR2 YFSETQ. V was clipped by 0 bases and J by 5 bases, with 11 bases between them. The CDR3 extends over 14 amino acids. CDR3 sequence (DNA): TGCGCCAGCAGCTTGGTTGGCGGGTACGAGACCCAGTACTTC. Protein: CASSLVGGYETQYF.

The chain employs TRBV18 and TRBJ2-7, with TRBD1 identical over 7 bases. The germline gives CDR1 KGHSH, CDR2 LQKENI. The V gene end was trimmed by 3 bases and the J gene end by 6 bases; junction bases not matched to a gene: 5. This CDR3 spans 13 amino acids. The CDR3 DNA reads as TGTGCCAGCTCACCGCAAGGGGGCAGCGAGCAGTACTTC. The encoded protein is CASSPQGGSEQYF. Full variable domain (missing parts from reference TRBV18 and TRBJ2-7): NAGVMQNPRHLVRRRGQEARLRCSPMKGHSHVYWYRQLPEEGLKFMVYLQKENIIDESGMPKERFSAEFPKEGPSILRIQQVVRGDSAAYFCASSPQGGSEQYFGPGTRLTVT.

The chain employs TRBV2 and TRBJ2-3, with 14 bases lining up with TRBD2. V gave up 2 bases and J gave up 0 bases; unmatched junction bases: 10. The CDR3 is 20 amino acids. From germline, CDR1 is SNHLY and CDR2 FYNNEI. In nucleotides, the CDR3 is TGTGCCAGCAGTGAATTGGGACTAGCGGGGGAGATCTCTAGCACAGATACGCAGTATTTT. Amino acid sequence: CASSELGLAGEISSTDTQYF.

The J gene is TRBJ2-3, the V gene TRBV6-5; D not certain. There are 14 residues in the CDR3. CDR1 and CDR2 (germline): MNHEY, SVGAGI. The V end lost 4 bases, the J end lost 0 bases, and 8 bases lay between the germline ends. The CDR3 reads CASSWSSSTDTQYF. As DNA, the CDR3 is TGTGCCAGCAGTTGGAGTTCTAGCACAGATACGCAGTATTTT.